This TCR beta chain is drawn from a study of CD8 T cells in Susac syndrome. Sequencing of TCR beta was performed on blood CD8+ T cells and on blood CD4+ T cells. Healthy donors constituted the controls, which were matched for age and sex. Reverse transcription of about 0.5 to 1 ug RNA was carried out with random hexamers. Via MiXCR, TCRdb re-called the immunoSEQ multiplex PCR reads, giving one row per CDR3 protein. The top ten clones hold around 0.075% of a sample with 160,000 or so distinct CDR3 sequences, around 90% of them seen once. Source material: CD4+ T cells from PBMCs. This sequence was found in a human donor in good health.

CDR3 sequence: CATLNRGETQYF. CDR3 nucleotides: TGTGCCACCTTAAACAGGGGGGAGACCCAGTACTTC. The chain couples TRBV10-3 to TRBJ2-5; 8 bases map to TRBD1. The CDR3 contains 12 residues. Germline trimming cut 10 bases from V and 5 bases from J; bases unmatched to any gene: 6. Per germline, CDR1 ENHRY and CDR2 SYGVKD.